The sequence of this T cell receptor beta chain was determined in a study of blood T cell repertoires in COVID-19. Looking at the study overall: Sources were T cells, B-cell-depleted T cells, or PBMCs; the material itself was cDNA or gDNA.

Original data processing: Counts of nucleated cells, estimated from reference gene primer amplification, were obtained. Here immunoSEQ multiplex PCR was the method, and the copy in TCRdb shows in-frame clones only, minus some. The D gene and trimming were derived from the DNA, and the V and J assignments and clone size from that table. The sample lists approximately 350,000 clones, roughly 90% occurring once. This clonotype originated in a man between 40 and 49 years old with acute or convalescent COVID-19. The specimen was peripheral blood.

The CDR3 DNA reads as TGTGCCAGCAGCTTAGAAGTAGGGACAACCTATGGCTACACCTTC. Translated, it gives CASSLEVGTTYGYTF. The chain employs TRBV7-2 and TRBJ1-2, with D perhaps matching TRBD1 (6 bases). This CDR3 has 15 amino acids. In germline, CDR1 is SGHTA, CDR2 FQGNSA. V dropped 1 base and J dropped 4 bases, with 13 bases sitting between them.